Presented here are 13 T cell receptor beta chains from one specimen sequenced in a study of neoadjuvant anti-PD-1 for oral cavity cancer. Assay used: immunoSEQ multiplex PCR; TCRdb lists only in-frame clones, some missing. The profile covers around 5,000 clones, with 58% appearing a single time and 7.2% taken by the ten largest. Sequencing was performed on tumor tissue, taken before nivolumab (anti-PD-1) treatment. The receptors were gathered from a person between 35 and 79 years old with oral cavity squamous cell carcinoma.

The chain employs TRBV18 and TRBJ2-5; 7 bases agree with TRBD1. CDR3 size: 15 residues. The V and J ends lost 3 bases and 4 bases, in that order; junction bases with no gene match: 8. Germline V CDR1 and CDR2: KGHSH, LQKENI. The CDR3 DNA is TGTGCCAGCTCACCTCGACAGGGACGCGGAGAGACCCAGTACTTC. As protein: CASSPRQGRGETQYF.

This chain uses TRBV10-1 with TRBJ2-2; the D gene could be TRBD1 or TRBD2 (5 bases each). Trimming removed 6 bases at V and 6 bases at J, with 8 bases between. Per the germline V gene, CDR1 is WNHNN and CDR2 is SYGVQD (reference sequence). The length of the CDR3 is 12 residues. The CDR3 spells CASSEGSGELFF. The CDR3, as DNA: TGCGCCAGCAGCGAGGGGTCCGGGGAGCTGTTTTTT.

This chain uses TRBV7-8 with TRBJ1-1; TRBD1 might be the D (5 bases). Germline V gene data show CDR1 as SGHVS and CDR2 as FQNEAQ. V was pared by 7 bases and J by 2 bases, with 17 bases between. The CDR3 loop spans 15 amino acids. CDR3 nucleotide sequence: TGTGCCAGCAACCCGAAAATAGGGGTCAACACTGAAGCTTTCTTT. Translating it yields CASNPKIGVNTEAFF.

The gene calls are TRBV30 and TRBJ1-5, with D uncertain. The germline CDR1 and CDR2 sequences are GTSNPN and SVGIG (reference sequence). The CDR3 extends over 13 amino acids. Trimming removed 1 base from V and 3 bases from J, with 7 bases in between. The CDR3 loop reads CAWSGGHNQPQHF. The CDR3 region has the DNA TGTGCCTGGAGTGGCGGTCACAATCAGCCCCAGCATTTT.

This clone has more than one count but fewer than ten. This chain connects TRBV25-1 to TRBJ2-7, with TRBD1 matching 8 bases. With 4 bases clipped from V and 6 bases from J, the junction kept 8 bases outside the gene matches. Per germline, CDR1 MGHDK and CDR2 SYGVNS. The length of the CDR3 is 14 residues. The CDR3, as DNA: TGTGCCAGCAGTGGGGCAGGGGGCCACGGCGAGCAGTACTTC. Translation gives CASSGAGGHGEQYF.

The chain is built from TRBV5-1 and TRBJ2-7, with 8 bases fitting TRBD1. The length of the CDR3 is 13 residues. Trimming removed 7 bases from V and 0 bases from J; junction bases left unmatched: 3. Germline V lookup: CDR1 SGHRS, CDR2 YFSETQ. The CDR3 nucleotides are TGCGCCAGCCGGACAGGGATCTCCTACGAGCAGTACTTC. Translation gives CASRTGISYEQYF.

This clone has more than one count but fewer than ten. V gene TRBV19 combines with J gene TRBJ1-5, with no clear D. This CDR3 contains 13 residues. CDR1 and CDR2 from the germline V gene are LNHDA and SQIVND (reference sequence). V was trimmed by 4 bases and J by 4 bases, leaving 8 bases between them. The CDR3 region is CASSTSRNQPQHF. The DNA of the CDR3 is TGTGCCAGTAGTACCAGCCGAAATCAGCCCCAGCATTTT.

This clone was observed a few times. J is TRBJ1-1 and V is TRBV11-2; D ambiguous. V was pared by 3 bases and J by 3 bases, with 11 bases between. CDR1 is SGHAT, CDR2 FQNNGV, per germline. The CDR3 loop spans 14 amino acids. For the CDR3, the DNA is TGTGCCAGCAGCTTCGAGGGAAGAGACACTGAAGCTTTCTTT. This codes for CASSFEGRDTEAFF. The full variable domain, its missing parts supplied by reference TRBV11-2 and TRBJ1-1, is EAGVAQSPRYKIIEKRQSVAFWCNPISGHATLYWYQQILGQGPKLLIQFQNNGVVDDSQLPKDRFSAERLKGVDSTLKIQPAKLEDSAVYLCASSFEGRDTEAFFGQGTRLTVV.

The CDR3 loop reads CASSVGPNTEAFF. For the CDR3, the DNA is TGTGCCAGCAGCGTGGGCCCGAACACTGAAGCTTTCTTT. The chain recombines TRBV9 with TRBJ1-1; D gene ambiguous. The CDR3 has 13 residues. Germline V lookup: CDR1 SGDLS, CDR2 YYNGEE. Trimming stripped 2 bases from V and 1 base from J, with 6 bases between.

V is TRBV28 and J is TRBJ2-2, with D possibly TRBD1 on 5 matching bases. The CDR3 totals 13 residues. V was trimmed by 6 bases and J by 4 bases, leaving 9 bases between them. Germline lookup yields CDR1 MDHEN and CDR2 SYDVKM. CDR3 protein: CASRDRGTGELFF. CDR3 in DNA: TGTGCCAGCAGGGATAGGGGCACCGGGGAGCTGTTTTTT.

A few counts support this clone. The CDR3 nucleotides read TGTGCCAGCAGTTACGGGCAGGCAACAGATACGCAGTATTTT. It is translated as CASSYGQATDTQYF. The rearrangement joins TRBV6-6 to TRBJ2-3; unclear D gene. The germline V gene encodes CDR1 MNHNY and CDR2 SVGAGI (reference sequence). The V gene lost 2 bases and the J gene lost 3 bases, with 9 bases spanning the gap. The CDR3 is made up of 14 amino acids.

This clone was counted between two and nine times. The chain couples TRBV9 to TRBJ1-2; a weak D match, TRBD1 (5 bases). There are 14 residues in the CDR3. CDR1 is SGDLS and CDR2 is YYNGEE in the germline V gene. Trimming removed 0 bases from V and 9 bases from J, with 15 bases in between. The CDR3 region is CASSVGQGPSRYTF. DNA of the CDR3: TGTGCCAGCAGCGTAGGTCAGGGTCCATCTCGCTACACCTTC.

J is TRBJ1-1 and V is TRBV2; weak D call: TRBD1 (5 bases). The V end lost 4 bases, the J end lost 4 bases, and 13 bases lay between the germline ends. Germline lookup yields CDR1 SNHLY and CDR2 FYNNEI. CDR3 size: 14 residues. The CDR3 coding sequence is TGTGCCAGCAGTGCGACGCCGGGGGTCACTGAAGCTTTCTTT. Residues: CASSATPGVTEAFF.